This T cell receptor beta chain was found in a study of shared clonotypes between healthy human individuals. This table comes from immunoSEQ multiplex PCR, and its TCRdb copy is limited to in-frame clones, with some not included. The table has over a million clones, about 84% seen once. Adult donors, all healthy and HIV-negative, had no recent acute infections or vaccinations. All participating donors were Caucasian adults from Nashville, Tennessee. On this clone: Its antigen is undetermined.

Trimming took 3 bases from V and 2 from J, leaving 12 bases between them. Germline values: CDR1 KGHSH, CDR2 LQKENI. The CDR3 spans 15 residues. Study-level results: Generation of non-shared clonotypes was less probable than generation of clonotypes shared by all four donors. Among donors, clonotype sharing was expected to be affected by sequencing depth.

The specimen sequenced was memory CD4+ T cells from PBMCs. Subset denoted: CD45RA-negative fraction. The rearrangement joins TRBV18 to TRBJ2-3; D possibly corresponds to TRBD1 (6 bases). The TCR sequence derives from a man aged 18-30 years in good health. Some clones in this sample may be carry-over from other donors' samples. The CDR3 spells CASSPQGSVTDTQYF. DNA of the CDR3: TGTGCCAGCTCACCTCAGGGGTCTGTCACAGATACGCAGTATTTT.